This TCR beta chain emerged from a study of shared clonotypes between healthy human individuals. TCRdb keeps only in-frame clones here, not all; method: immunoSEQ multiplex PCR. Of roughly 1,600,000 clones in the sample, around 98.5% are singletons; the top ten hold about 0.4%. From CD4+ cells came CD45RA+ naive and CD45RA-negative memory subsets. CDR1 is SGHNT and CDR2 is YYREEE in the germline V gene (reference sequence). The V end was cut by 2 bases, the J end by 5 bases, with 16 bases between. This CDR3 spans 15 amino acids. The chain is built from TRBV5-4 and TRBJ2-5; perhaps TRBD2 as D (6 bases). The sequence came from a young man in good health. The material sequenced was naive CD4+ T cells sorted from blood. Subset here: CD45RA+ positively selected. The CDR3 here is CASSLSRGSRETQYF. CDR3 in DNA: TGTGCCAGCAGCTTAAGTCGGGGGAGCAGGGAGACCCAGTACTTC.